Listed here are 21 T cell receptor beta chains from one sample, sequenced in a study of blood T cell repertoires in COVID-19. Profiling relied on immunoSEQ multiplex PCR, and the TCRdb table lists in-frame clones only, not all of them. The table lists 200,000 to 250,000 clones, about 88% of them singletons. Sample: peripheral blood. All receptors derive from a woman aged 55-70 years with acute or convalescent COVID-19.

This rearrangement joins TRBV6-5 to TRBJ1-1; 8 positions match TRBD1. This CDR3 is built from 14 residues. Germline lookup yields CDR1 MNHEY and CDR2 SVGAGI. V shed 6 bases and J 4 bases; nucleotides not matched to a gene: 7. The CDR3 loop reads CASSLRTGSTEAFF. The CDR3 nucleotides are TGTGCCAGCAGCCTTCGGACAGGGAGCACTGAAGCTTTCTTT.

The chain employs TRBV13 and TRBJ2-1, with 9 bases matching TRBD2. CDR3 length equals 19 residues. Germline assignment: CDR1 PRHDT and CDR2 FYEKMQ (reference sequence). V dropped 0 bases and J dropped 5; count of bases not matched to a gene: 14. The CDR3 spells CASSLGRVRRTSENNEQFF. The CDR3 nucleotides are TGTGCCAGCAGCTTAGGGAGGGTTCGAAGGACTAGCGAGAACAATGAGCAGTTCTTC.

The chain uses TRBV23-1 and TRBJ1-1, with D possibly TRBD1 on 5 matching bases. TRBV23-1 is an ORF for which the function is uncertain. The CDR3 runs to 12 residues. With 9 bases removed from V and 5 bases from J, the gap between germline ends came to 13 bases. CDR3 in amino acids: CASAGEWTEAFF. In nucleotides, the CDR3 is TGCGCCAGTGCGGGGGAGTGGACTGAAGCTTTCTTT.

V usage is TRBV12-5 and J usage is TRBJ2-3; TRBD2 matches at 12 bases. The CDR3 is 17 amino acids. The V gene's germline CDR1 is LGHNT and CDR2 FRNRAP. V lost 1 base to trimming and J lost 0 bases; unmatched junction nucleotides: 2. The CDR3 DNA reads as TGTGCTAGTGGTTTGGCTGGGACTAGCGGGAGCACAGATACGCAGTATTTT. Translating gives CASGLAGTSGSTDTQYF.

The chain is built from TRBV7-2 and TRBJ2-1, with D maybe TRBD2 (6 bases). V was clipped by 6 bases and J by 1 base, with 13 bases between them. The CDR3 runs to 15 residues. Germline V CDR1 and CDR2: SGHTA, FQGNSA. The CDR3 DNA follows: TGTGCCAGCAGTCTGAGCGGGCATTCCTACAATGAGCAGTTCTTC. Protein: CASSLSGHSYNEQFF.

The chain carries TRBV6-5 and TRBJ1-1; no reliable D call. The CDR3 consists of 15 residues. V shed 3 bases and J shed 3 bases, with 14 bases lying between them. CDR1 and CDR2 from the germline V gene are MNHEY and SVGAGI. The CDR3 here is CASSYDRRDHTEAFF. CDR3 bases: TGTGCCAGCAGTTATGATCGGAGGGATCACACTGAAGCTTTCTTT.

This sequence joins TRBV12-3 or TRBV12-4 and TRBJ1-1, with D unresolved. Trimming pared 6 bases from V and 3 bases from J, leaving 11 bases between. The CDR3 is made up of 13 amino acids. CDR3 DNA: TGTGCCAGCAGGCTCGCCTATGACACTGAAGCTTTCTTT. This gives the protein CASRLAYDTEAFF.

The DNA for the CDR3 is TGCGCCAGCAGCCAATCCGCGACAGGGCGGACTGAAGCTTTCTTT. As protein: CASSQSATGRTEAFF. This chain joins TRBV4-1 and TRBJ1-1; 7 bases line up with TRBD1. Trimming at V came to 2 bases and at J to 5 bases, leaving 8 bases not matched to a gene. The CDR3 is 15 residues long. The germline V gene encodes CDR1 MGHRA and CDR2 YSYEKL.

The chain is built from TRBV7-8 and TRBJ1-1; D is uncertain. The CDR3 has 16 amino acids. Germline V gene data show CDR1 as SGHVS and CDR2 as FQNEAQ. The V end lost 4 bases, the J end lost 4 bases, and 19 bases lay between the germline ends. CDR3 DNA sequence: TGTGCCAGCAGCTCCGGTCGAGGGAGGTCCGGCACTGAAGCTTTCTTT. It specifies CASSSGRGRSGTEAFF.

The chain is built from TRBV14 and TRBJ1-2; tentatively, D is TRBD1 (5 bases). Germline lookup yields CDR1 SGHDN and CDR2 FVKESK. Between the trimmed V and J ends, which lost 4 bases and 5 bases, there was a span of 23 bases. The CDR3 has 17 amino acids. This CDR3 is CASSLQQDPTRVYGYTF. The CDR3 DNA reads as TGTGCCAGCAGCCTGCAACAGGACCCAACCCGAGTGTATGGCTACACCTTC.

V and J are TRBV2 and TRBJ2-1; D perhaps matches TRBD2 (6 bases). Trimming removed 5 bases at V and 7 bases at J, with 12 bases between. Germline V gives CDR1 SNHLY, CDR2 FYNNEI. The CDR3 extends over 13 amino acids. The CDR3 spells CASSREHQNEQFF. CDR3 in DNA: TGTGCCAGCAGTCGGGAGCACCAGAATGAGCAGTTCTTC. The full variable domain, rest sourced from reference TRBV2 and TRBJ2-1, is EPEVTQTPSHQVTQMGQEVILRCVPISNHLYFYWYRQILGQKVEFLVSFYNNEISEKSEIFDDQFSVERPDGSNFTLKIRSTKLEDSAMYFCASSREHQNEQFFGPGTRLTVL.

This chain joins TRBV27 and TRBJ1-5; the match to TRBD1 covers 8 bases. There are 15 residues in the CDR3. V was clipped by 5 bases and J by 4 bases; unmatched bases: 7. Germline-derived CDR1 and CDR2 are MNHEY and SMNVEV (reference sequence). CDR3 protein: CASSRDRGKNQPQHF. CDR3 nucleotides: TGTGCCAGCAGTCGTGACAGGGGTAAGAATCAGCCCCAGCATTTT.

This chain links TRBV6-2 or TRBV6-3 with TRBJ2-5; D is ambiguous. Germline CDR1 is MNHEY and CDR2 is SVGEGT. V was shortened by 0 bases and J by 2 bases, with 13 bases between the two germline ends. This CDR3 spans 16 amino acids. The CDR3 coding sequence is TGTGCCAGCAGTTACTCAAGGCTGACACAGCAAGAGACCCAGTACTTC. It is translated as CASSYSRLTQQETQYF.

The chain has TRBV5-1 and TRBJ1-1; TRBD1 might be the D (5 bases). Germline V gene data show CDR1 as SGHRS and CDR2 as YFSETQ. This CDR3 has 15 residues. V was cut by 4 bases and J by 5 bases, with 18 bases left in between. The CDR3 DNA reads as TGCGCCAGCAGCGGAGGGCAGGGATGGCGAACTGAAGCTTTCTTT. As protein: CASSGGQGWRTEAFF.

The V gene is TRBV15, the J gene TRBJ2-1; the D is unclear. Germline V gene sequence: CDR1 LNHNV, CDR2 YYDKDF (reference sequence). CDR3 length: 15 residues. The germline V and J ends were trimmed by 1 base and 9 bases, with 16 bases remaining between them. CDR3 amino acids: CATSRGANSYGEQFF. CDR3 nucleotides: TGTGCCACCAGCAGAGGCGCTAATTCGTACGGTGAGCAGTTCTTC.

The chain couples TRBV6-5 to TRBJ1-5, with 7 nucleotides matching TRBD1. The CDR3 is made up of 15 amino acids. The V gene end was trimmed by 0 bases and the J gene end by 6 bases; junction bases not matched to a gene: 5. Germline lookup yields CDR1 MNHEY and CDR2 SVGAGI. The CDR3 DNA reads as TGTGCCAGCAGTTACTCGGCAGGGGGAAGTCAGCCCCAGCATTTT. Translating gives CASSYSAGGSQPQHF.

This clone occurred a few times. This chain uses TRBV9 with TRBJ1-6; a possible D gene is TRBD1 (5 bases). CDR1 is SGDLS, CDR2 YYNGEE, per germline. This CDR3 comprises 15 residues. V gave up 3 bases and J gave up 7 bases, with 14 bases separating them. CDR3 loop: CASSAGGSGNSPLHF. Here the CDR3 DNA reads TGTGCCAGCAGCGCTGGGGGGAGTGGGAATTCACCCCTCCACTTT. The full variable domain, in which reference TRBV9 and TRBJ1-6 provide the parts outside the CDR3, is DSGVTQTPKHLITATGQRVTLRCSPRSGDLSVYWYQQSLDQGLQFLIQYYNGEERAKGNILERFSAQQFPDLHSELNLSSLELGDSALYFCASSAGGSGNSPLHFGNGTRLTVT.

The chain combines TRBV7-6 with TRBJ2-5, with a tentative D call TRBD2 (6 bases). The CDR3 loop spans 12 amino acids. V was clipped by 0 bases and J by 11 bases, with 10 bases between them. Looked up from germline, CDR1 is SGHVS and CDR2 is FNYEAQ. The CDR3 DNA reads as TGTGCCAGCAGCTTAGCAGCCCGGGAGCAGTACTTC. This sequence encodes CASSLAAREQYF. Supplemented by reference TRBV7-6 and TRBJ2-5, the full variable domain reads GAGVSQSPRYKVTKRGQDVALRCDPISGHVSLYWYRQALGQGPEFLTYFNYEAQQDKSGLPNDRFSAERPEGSISTLTIQRTEQRDSAMYRCASSLAAREQYFGPGTRLLVL.

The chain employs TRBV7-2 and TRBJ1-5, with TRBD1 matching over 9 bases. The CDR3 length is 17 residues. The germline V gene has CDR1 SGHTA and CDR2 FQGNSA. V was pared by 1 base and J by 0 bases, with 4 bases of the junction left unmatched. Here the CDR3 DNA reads TGTGCCAGCAGCTTAGTACAGGGGGCCTATAGCAATCAGCCCCAGCATTTT. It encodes CASSLVQGAYSNQPQHF. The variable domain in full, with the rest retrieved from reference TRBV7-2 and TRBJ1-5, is GAGVSQSPSNKVTEKGKDVELRCDPISGHTALYWYRQSLGQGLEFLIYFQGNSAPDKSGLPSDRFSAERTGGSVSTLTIQRTQQEDSAVYLCASSLVQGAYSNQPQHFGDGTRLSIL.

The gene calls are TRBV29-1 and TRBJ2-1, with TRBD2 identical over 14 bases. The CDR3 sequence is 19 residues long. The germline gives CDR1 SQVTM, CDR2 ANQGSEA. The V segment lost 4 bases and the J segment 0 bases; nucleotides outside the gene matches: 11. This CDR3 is CSVVWGLAGVGSSYNEQFF. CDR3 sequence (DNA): TGCAGCGTTGTGTGGGGACTAGCGGGGGTGGGGAGCTCCTACAATGAGCAGTTCTTC.

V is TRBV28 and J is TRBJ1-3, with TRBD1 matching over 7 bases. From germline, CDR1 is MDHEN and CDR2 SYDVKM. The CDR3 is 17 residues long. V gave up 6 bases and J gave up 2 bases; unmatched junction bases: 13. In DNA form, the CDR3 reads TGTGCCAGCAGCCCCATGAAGGGGGCGCAAGCTGGAAACACCATATATTTT. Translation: CASSPMKGAQAGNTIYF.